This record concerns one TCR beta chain sequence. The antigen is undetermined. Germline CDR1 and CDR2: MDHEN and SYDVKM. Trimming took 4 bases from V and 10 from J, leaving 13 bases between them. This CDR3 region has 12 residues. Measured with immunoSEQ multiplex PCR; TCRdb has only the in-frame clones, and not every one. The table has approximately 88,000 clones, around 90% seen once. This entry comes from a study of T cells in localized non-small cell lung cancer. General study points: An association was observed between higher blood T cell density and longer overall survival. Because researchers sequenced only one region of the tumor, heterogeneity is still possible. Uninvolved nearby lung showed the greatest T cell clonality, exceeding that found in tumor.

Sequencing used PBMCs, obtained before any cancer treatment. The chain links TRBV28 to TRBJ1-1; D is undetermined. The receptor was isolated from a woman aged 40-75 years with stage II squamous cell lung carcinoma. DNA for the CDR3: TGTGCCAGCAGTTATTGGGCGAATGGAGCTTTCTTT. Amino acid sequence: CASSYWANGAFF. The whole variable domain, filled in from reference TRBV28 and TRBJ1-1, reads DVKVTQSSRYLVKRTGEKVFLECVQDMDHENMFWYRQDPGLGLRLIYFSYDVKMKEKGDIPEGYSVSREKKERFSLILESASTNQTSMYLCASSYWANGAFFGQGTRLTVV.